This T cell receptor (beta chain) was recorded in a study of cytomegalovirus exposure and HLA in healthy donors. Study at large: Within an early data release were tens of millions of unique TCRs drawn from HLA-typed donors. General study results and limits: An analysis that was carried out later associated 17,000 or so TCR beta sequences with HLA alleles at 0.05 false discovery rate. An observed cluster of highly shared sequence variants was recorded as a likely sequencing artifact.

These donors counted as nominally healthy when sampled, but unrecorded immune exposures were likely. In the case of this clone: Its matching antigen is unknown.

A multiplex PCR was run with 60 Vbeta primers and 13 Jbeta primers. Profiled with immunoSEQ multiplex PCR; TCRdb holds only in-frame clones, not every one. Of about 120,000 clones in the sample, roughly 78% were seen once. The V end was cut by 1 base, the J end by 4 bases, with 11 bases between. The length of the CDR3 is 16 residues. In germline, CDR1 is SGHAT, CDR2 FQNNGV. The source is a man aged 25 to 40 in good health and CMV-seronegative. The V call is TRBV11-2, the J call TRBJ1-6; unclear D gene. Sequences were obtained from PBMCs. CDR3 DNA sequence: TGTGCCAGCAGCTTAGCCTTGACGGGTTATAATTCACCCCTCCACTTT. The encoded protein is CASSLALTGYNSPLHF.